These 31 T cell receptor beta chains came from one sample sequenced in a study of blood T cell repertoires in COVID-19. Measured with immunoSEQ multiplex PCR; TCRdb has only the in-frame clones, and not every one. The sample lists about 130,000 clones, over 75% occurring once. Sequenced input: peripheral blood. These receptors all stem from a man aged 40-49 years with active or convalescent COVID-19.

The V and J genes are TRBV24-1 and TRBJ2-5, with 9 bases aligning to TRBD1. CDR3 size: 16 residues. Germline V lookup: CDR1 KGHDR, CDR2 SFDVKD. V was clipped by 4 bases and J by 4 bases; unmatched bases: 9. The CDR3 sequence is CATSESAGTGIETQYF. Here the CDR3 DNA reads TGTGCCACCAGTGAATCCGCCGGGACAGGGATAGAGACCCAGTACTTC.

This chain connects TRBV11-2 to TRBJ2-3; 7 nucleotides match TRBD1. This CDR3 is built from 18 residues. Trimming took 1 base from V and 2 from J; bases not matched to a gene: 12. CDR1 is SGHAT and CDR2 is FQNNGV in the germline V gene. The CDR3 here is CASSLGPVGGVTTDTQYF. DNA of the CDR3: TGTGCCAGCAGCTTAGGCCCCGTAGGGGGCGTAACCACAGATACGCAGTATTTT.

This clone has just a few counts. The chain couples TRBV7-3 to TRBJ1-5, with 12 bases lining up with TRBD1. The V gene's germline CDR1 is SGHTA and CDR2 FQGTGA. Trimming removed 5 bases from V and 7 bases from J; junction bases left unmatched: 12. The CDR3 is made up of 17 amino acids. CDR3 sequence: CASSNRDRGLEGQPQHF. Here the CDR3 DNA reads TGTGCCAGCAGCAACCGGGACAGGGGGCTCGAGGGACAGCCCCAGCATTTT.

The gene calls are TRBV5-4 and TRBJ2-7; 7 bases agree with TRBD1. There are 14 residues in the CDR3. V lost 4 bases, J lost 5 bases, and 9 bases stayed unmatched. Per germline, CDR1 SGHNT and CDR2 YYREEE (reference sequence). The CDR3 loop is CASSARDRGDEQYF. In DNA form, the CDR3 reads TGTGCCAGCAGCGCCCGGGACAGAGGCGACGAGCAGTACTTC.

The chain carries TRBV5-1 and TRBJ2-5, with D perhaps matching TRBD2 (6 bases). Trimming removed 4 bases from V and 5 bases from J, with 12 bases in between. The CDR3 has 13 residues. Germline CDR1 and CDR2: SGHRS and YFSETQ. CDR3 in amino acids: CASSTGGIETQYF. The DNA for the CDR3 is TGCGCCAGCAGCACTGGCGGGATTGAGACCCAGTACTTC.

In DNA, the CDR3 is TGCGCCAGCAGCCAACAGAAGAATGAGCAGTTCTTC. It encodes CASSQQKNEQFF. The rearrangement links TRBV5-1 to TRBJ2-1; D uncertain. Trimming shortened V by 4 bases and J by 7 bases, and 9 bases separated the two germline ends. CDR1 is SGHRS, CDR2 YFSETQ, per germline. This CDR3 has 12 amino acids.

The chain recombines TRBV6-1 with TRBJ1-3; a possible D gene is TRBD1 (5 bases). The CDR3 consists of 15 residues. Germline V lookup: CDR1 MNHNS, CDR2 SASEGT. Trimming shortened V by 0 bases and J by 4 bases, and 10 bases separated the two germline ends. The CDR3 is CASSEATAGGNTIYF. CDR3 sequence (DNA): TGTGCCAGCAGTGAAGCGACGGCAGGGGGAAACACCATATATTTT.

The V and J genes are TRBV19 and TRBJ2-5; 10 bases line up with TRBD2. V trimming: 6 bases; J trimming: 5 bases; junction bases outside the gene matches: 3. There are 13 residues in the CDR3. In germline, CDR1 is LNHDA, CDR2 SQIVND (reference sequence). Here the CDR3 reads CASRAGGRETQYF. The DNA of the CDR3 is TGTGCCAGTAGAGCGGGGGGGCGTGAGACCCAGTACTTC.

The genes are TRBV19 and TRBJ1-1; 9 positions agree with TRBD1. Unmatched junction bases numbered 4, after V lost 8 bases and J lost 3 bases. CDR3 size: 13 residues. Germline CDR1 LNHDA, CDR2 SQIVND (reference sequence). The CDR3 protein is CASRDRVYTEAFF. In nucleotides, the CDR3 is TGTGCCAGTCGGGACAGGGTCTACACTGAAGCTTTCTTT.

This clone was counted many times. The chain links TRBV7-3 to TRBJ1-1; no definite D call. The CDR3 has 13 residues. V was cut by 1 base and J by 4 bases, with 7 bases left in between. CDR1 and CDR2 (germline): SGHTA, FQGTGA. The CDR3, as DNA: TGTGCCAGCAGCTTAATGGGGAGCACTGAAGCTTTCTTT. Amino acids: CASSLMGSTEAFF.

This clone showed up just once. This chain links TRBV3-1 (or the pseudogene TRBV3-2) with TRBJ2-3; 7 nucleotides match TRBD1. The length of the CDR3 is 15 residues. Germline CDR1 and CDR2: LGHDT and YNNKEL (reference sequence). V was clipped by 3 bases and J by 1 base; unmatched bases: 4. DNA of the CDR3: TGTGCCAGCAGCCAGACAGGGTCGGGCACAGATACGCAGTATTTT. Residues: CASSQTGSGTDTQYF.

The CDR3 protein is CASSRGGSEPQHF. CDR3 sequence (DNA): TGTGCCAGCAGTCGGGGGGGGTCGGAGCCCCAGCATTTT. The chain combines TRBV6-4 with TRBJ1-5, with D perhaps TRBD1 (5 bases). Trimming took 5 bases from V and 8 from J, leaving 13 bases between them. This CDR3 contains 13 residues. CDR1 is MRHNA, CDR2 SNTAGT, per germline.

The chain carries TRBV6-5 and TRBJ2-3, with 12 bases aligning to TRBD1. There are 13 residues in the CDR3. V gave up 8 bases and J gave up 5 bases; unmatched junction bases: 2. Germline V gives CDR1 MNHEY, CDR2 SVGAGI. Written as DNA, the CDR3 is TGTGCCAGCGGGGACAGGGGGCGAGATACGCAGTATTTT. Its protein is CASGDRGRDTQYF.

This chain connects TRBV2 to TRBJ2-1; TRBD2 aligns across 9 bases. With 5 bases clipped from V and 6 bases from J, the junction kept 8 bases outside the gene matches. Per the germline V gene, CDR1 is SNHLY and CDR2 is FYNNEI. The CDR3 has 15 residues. Here the CDR3 DNA reads TGTGCCAGCAGTTTGAGCGGGGGGTTACCCAATGAGCAGTTCTTC. This codes for CASSLSGGLPNEQFF.

This clone has a single count. The chain joins TRBV20-1 to TRBJ2-7, with D unclear. V was trimmed by 3 bases and J by 6 bases, leaving 9 bases between them. Looked up from germline, CDR1 is DFQATT and CDR2 is SNEGSKA (reference sequence). The CDR3 covers 11 residues. CDR3 sequence reads: CSASKEPEQYF. CDR3 nucleotides: TGCAGTGCTAGTAAGGAGCCCGAGCAGTACTTC.

This sequence joins TRBV27 and TRBJ2-5; D might be TRBD2 (7 bases). V lost 8 bases to trimming and J lost 2 bases, with 12 bases between them. This CDR3 spans 13 amino acids. The germline V gene encodes CDR1 MNHEY and CDR2 SMNVEV (reference sequence). CDR3 in DNA: TGTGCCAGCTGGCGGGGGCCTCAAGAGACCCAGTACTTC. It translates to CASWRGPQETQYF.

The chain has TRBV11-2 and TRBJ2-3; D gene unclear. Per the germline V gene, CDR1 is SGHAT and CDR2 is FQNNGV. The CDR3 runs to 15 residues. V dropped 5 bases and J dropped 2 bases, with 14 bases sitting between them. The CDR3 DNA is TGTGCCAGCAGCGCCGAACTTGGAGCCACAGATACGCAGTATTTT. Translation: CASSAELGATDTQYF.

The CDR3 spells CASSQQGAYNQPQHF. CDR3 in DNA: TGCGCCAGCAGCCAACAGGGGGCCTATAATCAGCCCCAGCATTTT. The chain joins TRBV5-1 to TRBJ1-5; 9 nucleotides match TRBD1. Trimming cost V 4 bases and J 4 bases; bases outside gene matches: 6. CDR3 length: 15 residues. CDR1 is SGHRS, CDR2 YFSETQ, per germline.

The V and J genes are TRBV3-1 (or the pseudogene TRBV3-2) and TRBJ1-1; 10 nucleotides match TRBD1. CDR3 length: 15 amino acids. Losses at the gene ends were 3 bases for V and 0 bases for J; bases not matched to a gene: 1. Germline V gives CDR1 LGHDT, CDR2 YNNKEL (reference sequence). The CDR3 coding sequence is TGTGCCAGCAGCCAGGGACAGGGGATGAACACTGAAGCTTTCTTT. Protein product: CASSQGQGMNTEAFF.

V and J are TRBV20-1 and TRBJ1-1; D is undetermined. The CDR3 has 12 residues. Trimming removed 3 bases at V and 8 bases at J, with 13 bases between. Germline CDR1 is DFQATT and CDR2 is SNEGSKA (reference sequence). The CDR3 DNA reads as TGCAGTGCTAGTTGGGGAACGGGAGAAGCTTTCTTT. It yields the protein CSASWGTGEAFF.

The chain links TRBV3-1 (or the pseudogene TRBV3-2) to TRBJ1-1; TRBD1 aligns across 7 bases. Per germline, CDR1 LGHDT and CDR2 YNNKEL (reference sequence). The junction had 8 bases not matched to a gene; V was cut back by 3 bases and J by 4 bases. The CDR3 covers 15 residues. The CDR3: CASSQPTGIGTEAFF. The DNA for the CDR3 is TGTGCCAGCAGCCAGCCGACAGGGATCGGCACTGAAGCTTTCTTT.

The chain joins TRBV19 to TRBJ2-3, with a possible D match to TRBD1 (5 bases). This CDR3 has 14 amino acids. Looked up from germline, CDR1 is LNHDA and CDR2 is SQIVND (reference sequence). The ends were cut back, 3 bases at V and 4 bases at J, with 11 bases in the middle. CDR3 amino acids: CASSIFQGADTQYF. The CDR3 coding sequence is TGTGCCAGTAGTATCTTTCAGGGTGCAGATACGCAGTATTTT.

There are a few counts of this clone. V and J are TRBV18 and TRBJ2-4; 9 bases match TRBD1. Germline CDR1 reads KGHSH; CDR2 reads LQKENI. The CDR3 totals 14 residues. The V and J ends lost 6 bases and 4 bases, in that order; junction bases with no gene match: 4. The CDR3 spells CASSRGTGKNIQYF. CDR3 sequence (DNA): TGTGCCAGCTCCCGGGGGACAGGGAAAAACATTCAGTACTTC.

In this sample, this clone turned up a few times. The chain combines TRBV30 with TRBJ2-7; D perhaps matches TRBD2 (7 bases). The germline V gene has CDR1 GTSNPN and CDR2 SVGIG (reference sequence). There are 14 residues in the CDR3. The CDR3 region is CAQRVGGATYEQYF. DNA for the CDR3: TGTGCTCAACGGGTAGGGGGGGCTACCTACGAGCAGTACTTC.

This rearrangement joins TRBV7-9 to TRBJ2-7, with TRBD1 matching 8 bases. There are 15 residues in the CDR3. Germline V lookup: CDR1 SEHNR, CDR2 FQNEAQ (reference sequence). J lost 0 bases, V lost 4 bases, and 5 bases had no gene match. CDR3 nucleotides: TGTGCCAGCAGCTCTTCAGGACAGGGCTCCTACGAGCAGTACTTC. Encoded protein: CASSSSGQGSYEQYF.

The chain combines TRBV19 with TRBJ2-5; possible D gene TRBD1, 6 bases. The CDR3 loop spans 15 amino acids. Germline-derived CDR1 and CDR2 are LNHDA and SQIVND (reference sequence). Trimming left V 7 bases short and J 4 bases short, with 19 bases between. This chain's CDR3 is CASNTGFNLVETQYF. CDR3 DNA sequence: TGTGCCAGTAACACAGGGTTTAATCTAGTAGAGACCCAGTACTTC.

The CDR3 DNA reads TGTGCCAGCAGTGACAGGGTCCTGGCTTTCTTT. It encodes CASSDRVLAFF. This chain joins TRBV12-3 or TRBV12-4 and TRBJ1-1; 7 bases map to TRBD1. The CDR3 has 11 amino acids. J lost 11 bases, V lost 5 bases, and 5 bases had no gene match.

The CDR3 spells CAWNRGPNTIYF. CDR3 nucleotides: TGTGCCTGGAACAGGGGCCCAAACACCATATATTTT. V usage is TRBV30 and J usage is TRBJ1-3, with TRBD1 matching 7 bases. In germline, CDR1 is GTSNPN, CDR2 SVGIG (reference sequence). The V gene end was trimmed by 4 bases and the J gene end by 6 bases; junction bases not matched to a gene: 3. The CDR3 consists of 12 residues.

This clone was recorded once. This chain joins TRBV13 and TRBJ1-2; D is possibly TRBD1 (6 bases). The germline V gene has CDR1 PRHDT and CDR2 FYEKMQ (reference sequence). The germline V and J ends were trimmed by 3 bases and 4 bases, with 12 bases remaining between them. The length of the CDR3 is 14 residues. Here the CDR3 reads CASSLDGGSYGYTF. The CDR3 nucleotides read TGTGCCAGCAGCTTGGATGGGGGCTCCTATGGCTACACCTTC.

The DNA of the CDR3 is TGTGCCAGTAGTATAGCGACAGGGGCGAACACTGAAGCTTTCTTT. Translation gives CASSIATGANTEAFF. V is TRBV19 and J is TRBJ1-1, with 8 bases matching TRBD1. This CDR3 comprises 15 residues. V lost 1 base, J lost 1 base, and 2 bases stayed unmatched. Germline values: CDR1 LNHDA, CDR2 SQIVND (reference sequence).

A single count supports this clone. CDR3 protein: CAISESSGGVRNSPLHF. As DNA, the CDR3 is TGTGCCATCAGTGAGTCGAGTGGGGGGGTGAGGAATTCACCCCTCCACTTT. The chain links TRBV10-3 to TRBJ1-6, with TRBD1 as a possible D gene (5 bases). Trimming stripped 0 bases from V and 7 bases from J, with 16 bases between. CDR1 is ENHRY and CDR2 is SYGVKD in the germline V gene. This CDR3 has 17 amino acids.